This TCR beta chain is from a study of type 1 regulatory T cells. This clonotype appeared many times. The antigen remains undetermined. V shed 3 bases and J shed 0 bases, with 9 bases lying between them. This CDR3 has 14 amino acids. Per germline, CDR1 SGHRS and CDR2 YFSETQ. TCRdb itself ran the reads through MiXCR, one entry per CDR3 protein. Here the sample spans approximately 42,000 distinct CDR3 sequences, over 9% being singletons. The chain combines TRBV5-1 with TRBJ1-1, with no clear D. Material for sequencing was cultured non-Tr1 T cells, either the whole culture or a sorted T cell fraction (not recorded which). The clonotype comes from a human donor in good health. CDR3 sequence: CASSSLSMNTEAFF. CDR3 DNA: TGCGCCAGCAGCTCCCTGTCCATGAACACTGAAGCTTTCTTT.